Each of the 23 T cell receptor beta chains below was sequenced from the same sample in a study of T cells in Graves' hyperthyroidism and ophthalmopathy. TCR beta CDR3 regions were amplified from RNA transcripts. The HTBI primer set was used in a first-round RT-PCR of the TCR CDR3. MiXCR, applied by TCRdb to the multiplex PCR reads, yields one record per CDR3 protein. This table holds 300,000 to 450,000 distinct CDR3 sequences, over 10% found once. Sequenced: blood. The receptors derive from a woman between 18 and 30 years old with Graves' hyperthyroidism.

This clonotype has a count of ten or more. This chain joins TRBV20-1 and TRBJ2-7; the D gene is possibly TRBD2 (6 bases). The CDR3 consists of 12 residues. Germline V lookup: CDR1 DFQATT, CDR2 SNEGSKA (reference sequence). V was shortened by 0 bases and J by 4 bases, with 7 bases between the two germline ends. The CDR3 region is CSAREEGYEQYF. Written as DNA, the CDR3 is TGCAGTGCTAGAGAGGAGGGTTACGAGCAGTACTTC.

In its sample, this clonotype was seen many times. The chain's CDR3 is CASSPTEWETQYF. The CDR3 DNA follows: TGTGCCAGCTCACCAACGGAGTGGGAGACCCAGTACTTC. The genes are TRBV18 and TRBJ2-5; D remains ambiguous. The V gene's germline CDR1 is KGHSH and CDR2 LQKENI. This CDR3 is 13 amino acids long. The germline V and J ends were trimmed by 2 bases and 5 bases, with 9 bases remaining between them.

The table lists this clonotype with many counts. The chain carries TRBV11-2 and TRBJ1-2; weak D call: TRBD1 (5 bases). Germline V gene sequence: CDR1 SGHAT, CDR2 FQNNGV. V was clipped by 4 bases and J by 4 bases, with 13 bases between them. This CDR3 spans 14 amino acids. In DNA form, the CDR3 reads TGTGCCAGCAGCTCCCCACAGGTGCCCTATGGCTACACCTTC. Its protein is CASSSPQVPYGYTF.

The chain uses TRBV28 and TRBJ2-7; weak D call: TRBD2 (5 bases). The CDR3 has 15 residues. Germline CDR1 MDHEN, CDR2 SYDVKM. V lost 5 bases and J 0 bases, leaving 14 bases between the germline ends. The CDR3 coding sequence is TGTGCCAGCAGTCTCGATCAAGGAGGCTCCTACGAGCAGTACTTC. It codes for CASSLDQGGSYEQYF.

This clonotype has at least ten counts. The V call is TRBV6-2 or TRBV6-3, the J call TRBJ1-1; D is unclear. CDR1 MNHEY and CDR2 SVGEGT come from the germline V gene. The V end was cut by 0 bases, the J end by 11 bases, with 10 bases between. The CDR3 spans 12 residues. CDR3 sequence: CASSYSSPWAFF. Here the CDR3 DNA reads TGTGCCAGCAGTTACTCGAGTCCGTGGGCTTTCTTT.

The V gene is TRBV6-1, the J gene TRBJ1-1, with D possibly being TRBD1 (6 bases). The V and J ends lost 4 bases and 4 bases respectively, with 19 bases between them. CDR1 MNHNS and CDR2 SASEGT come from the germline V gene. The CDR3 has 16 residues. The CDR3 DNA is TGTGCCAGCAGTGCGCCGACAGGTTATCTGGGCACTGAAGCTTTCTTT. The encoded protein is CASSAPTGYLGTEAFF.

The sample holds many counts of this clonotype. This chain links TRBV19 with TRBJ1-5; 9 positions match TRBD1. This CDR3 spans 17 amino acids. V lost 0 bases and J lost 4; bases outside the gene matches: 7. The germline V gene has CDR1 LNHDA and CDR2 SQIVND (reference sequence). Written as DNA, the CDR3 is TGTGCCAGTAGTATAGACCTATGGGACAGGGCAAATCAGCCCCAGCATTTT. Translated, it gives CASSIDLWDRANQPQHF.

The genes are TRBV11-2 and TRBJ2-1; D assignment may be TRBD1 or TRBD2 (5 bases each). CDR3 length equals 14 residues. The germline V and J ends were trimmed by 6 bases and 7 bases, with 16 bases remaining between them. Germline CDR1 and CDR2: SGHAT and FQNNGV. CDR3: CASRLIGAGNEQFF. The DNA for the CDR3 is TGTGCCAGCAGGCTTATCGGGGCCGGGAATGAGCAGTTCTTC.

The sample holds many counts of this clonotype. CDR3 in amino acids: CASSPGLARYNEQFF. Written as DNA, the CDR3 is TGTGCCAGCAGTCCCGGACTAGCGCGGTACAATGAGCAGTTCTTC. The rearrangement uses TRBV12-3 or TRBV12-4 and TRBJ2-1, with TRBD2 matching 9 bases. The CDR3 contains 15 residues. Trimming cost V 5 bases and J 4 bases; bases outside gene matches: 6.

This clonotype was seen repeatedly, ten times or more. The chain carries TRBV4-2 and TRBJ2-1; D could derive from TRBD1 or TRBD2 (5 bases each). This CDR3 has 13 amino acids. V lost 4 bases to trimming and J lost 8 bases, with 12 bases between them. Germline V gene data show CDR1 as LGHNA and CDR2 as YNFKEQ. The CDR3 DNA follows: TGTGCCAGCAGCCCCACCGGGGCCGATGAGCAGTTCTTC. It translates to CASSPTGADEQFF.

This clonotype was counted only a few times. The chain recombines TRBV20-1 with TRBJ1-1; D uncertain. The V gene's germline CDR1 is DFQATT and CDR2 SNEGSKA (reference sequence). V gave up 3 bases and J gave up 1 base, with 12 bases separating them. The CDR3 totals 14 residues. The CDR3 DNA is TGCAGTGCTAGCCGGCCGGCGAGGAACACTGAAGCTTTCTTT. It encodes CSASRPARNTEAFF.

The CDR3 DNA is TGTGCCAGCAGACTTTACAGGGAGACCACTGAAGCTTTCTTT. Its translation is CASRLYRETTEAFF. The genes are TRBV28 and TRBJ1-1, with a possible D match to TRBD1 (6 bases). With 6 bases removed from V and 4 bases from J, the gap between germline ends came to 15 bases. The V gene's germline CDR1 is MDHEN and CDR2 SYDVKM. CDR3 length: 14 amino acids.

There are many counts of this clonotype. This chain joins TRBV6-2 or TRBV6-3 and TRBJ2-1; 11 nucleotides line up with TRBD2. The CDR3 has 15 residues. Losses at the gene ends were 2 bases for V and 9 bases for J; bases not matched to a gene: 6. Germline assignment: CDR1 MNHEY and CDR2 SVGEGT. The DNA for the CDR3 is TGTGCCAGCAGTTACCGACTAGCGGGACTCACTGAGCAGTTCTTC. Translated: CASSYRLAGLTEQFF.

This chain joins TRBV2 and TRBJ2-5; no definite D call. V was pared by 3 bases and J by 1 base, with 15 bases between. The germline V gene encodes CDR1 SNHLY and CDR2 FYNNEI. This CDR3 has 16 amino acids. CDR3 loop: CASSESGPPRQETQYF. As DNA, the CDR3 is TGTGCCAGCAGTGAGTCTGGGCCGCCTCGCCAAGAGACCCAGTACTTC.

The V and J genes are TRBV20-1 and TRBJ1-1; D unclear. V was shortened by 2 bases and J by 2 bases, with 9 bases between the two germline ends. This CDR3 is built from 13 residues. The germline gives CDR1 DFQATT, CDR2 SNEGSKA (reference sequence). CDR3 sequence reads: CSARRNSNTEAFF. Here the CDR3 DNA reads TGCAGTGCTAGACGGAACAGCAACACTGAAGCTTTCTTT.

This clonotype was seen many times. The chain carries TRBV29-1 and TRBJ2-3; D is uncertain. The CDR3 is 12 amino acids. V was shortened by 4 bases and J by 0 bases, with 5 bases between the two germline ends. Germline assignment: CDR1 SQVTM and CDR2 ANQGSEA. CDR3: CSVGQSTDTQYF. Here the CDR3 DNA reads TGCAGCGTTGGACAAAGCACAGATACGCAGTATTTT.

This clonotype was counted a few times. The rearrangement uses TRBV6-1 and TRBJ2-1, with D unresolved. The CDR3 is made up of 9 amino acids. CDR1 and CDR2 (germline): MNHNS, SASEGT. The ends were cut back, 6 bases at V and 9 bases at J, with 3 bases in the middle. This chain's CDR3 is CASSAEQFF. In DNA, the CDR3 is TGTGCCAGCAGCGCTGAGCAGTTCTTC.

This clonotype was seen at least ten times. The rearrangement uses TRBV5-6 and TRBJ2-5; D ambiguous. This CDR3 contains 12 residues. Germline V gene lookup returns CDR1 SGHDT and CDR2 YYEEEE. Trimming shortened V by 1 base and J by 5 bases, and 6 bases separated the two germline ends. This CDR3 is CASSLRSETQYF. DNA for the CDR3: TGTGCCAGCAGCTTGAGGTCCGAGACCCAGTACTTC.

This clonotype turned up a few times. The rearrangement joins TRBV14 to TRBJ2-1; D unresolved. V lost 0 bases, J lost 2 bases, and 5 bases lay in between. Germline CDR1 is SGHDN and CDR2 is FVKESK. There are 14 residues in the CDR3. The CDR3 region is CASSQEWAYNEQFF. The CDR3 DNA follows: TGTGCCAGCAGCCAAGAGTGGGCCTACAATGAGCAGTTCTTC.

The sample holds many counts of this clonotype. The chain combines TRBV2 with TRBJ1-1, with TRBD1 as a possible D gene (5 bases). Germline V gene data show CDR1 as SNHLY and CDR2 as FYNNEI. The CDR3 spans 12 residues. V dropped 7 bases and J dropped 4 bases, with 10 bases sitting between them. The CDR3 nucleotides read TGTGCCAGCACAGGGAGGCTCACTGAAGCTTTCTTT. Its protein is CASTGRLTEAFF. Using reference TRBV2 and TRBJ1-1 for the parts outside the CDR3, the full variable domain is EPEVTQTPSHQVTQMGQEVILRCVPISNHLYFYWYRQILGQKVEFLVSFYNNEISEKSEIFDDQFSVERPDGSNFTLKIRSTKLEDSAMYFCASTGRLTEAFFGQGTRLTVV.

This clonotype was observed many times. The CDR3 reads CASSSLLGGISNEQFF. CDR3 nucleotides: TGTGCCAGCAGTTCTCTTCTAGGGGGAATTAGCAATGAGCAGTTCTTC. V is TRBV12-3 or TRBV12-4 and J is TRBJ2-1; perhaps TRBD1 as D (6 bases). The CDR3 runs to 16 residues. Deletions cut 4 bases from V and 6 bases from J, with 19 bases between.

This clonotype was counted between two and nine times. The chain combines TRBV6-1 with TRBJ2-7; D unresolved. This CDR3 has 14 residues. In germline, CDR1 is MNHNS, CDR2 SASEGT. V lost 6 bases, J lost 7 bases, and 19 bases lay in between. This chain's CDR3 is CASSLGEARREQYF. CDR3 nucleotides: TGTGCCAGCAGCCTCGGTGAAGCCCGCCGTGAGCAGTACTTC.

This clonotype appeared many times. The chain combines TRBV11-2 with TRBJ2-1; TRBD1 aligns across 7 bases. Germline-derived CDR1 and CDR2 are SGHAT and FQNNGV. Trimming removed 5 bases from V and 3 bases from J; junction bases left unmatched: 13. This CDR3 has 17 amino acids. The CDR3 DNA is TGTGCCAGCAGCCCCCTGTTCAAACAGGGGTACTACAATGAGCAGTTCTTC. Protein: CASSPLFKQGYYNEQFF.